Included here is one T cell receptor beta chain sequence, with context. The CDR3 contains 15 residues. As handled by the study authors: Amplifying reference gene primers gave estimates of nucleated cell counts. Only in-frame clones appear in the TCRdb table, and some are missing; sequencing was by immunoSEQ multiplex PCR. V and J calls and clone size are those listed in that table; D and trimming were worked out from the DNA. The table lists 280,000 or so clones, 65% to 90% of them singletons. The data were obtained in a study of blood T cell repertoires in COVID-19. Sequencing used peripheral blood. The sequence derives from a human donor in a cohort sampled during active COVID-19. This chain connects TRBV12-2 to TRBJ2-1; the table's TRBD2 call for D was not verified on the DNA. TRBV12-2 represents a pseudogene. This chain's CDR3 is CASRLAKSSGGEQFF. CDR3 coding DNA: TGTGCAAGTCGCTTAGCAAAGTCATCGGGGGGGGAGCAGTTCTTC.